The TCR beta chain under discussion was sequenced for a study of blood T cell repertoires in COVID-19. Overall study context: There were acute and convalescent COVID-19 samples, and they came from the United States, Italy and Spain.

In the study's own analysis: Nucleated cell counts were estimated from reference gene primer amplification. Profiling relied on immunoSEQ multiplex PCR, and the TCRdb table lists in-frame clones only, not all of them. That table supplies the V and J calls and clone size; D and trimming were determined from the DNA. The table has about 59,000 clones, about 93% seen once. Germline assignment: CDR1 LNHDA and CDR2 SQIVND (reference sequence). V dropped 10 bases and J dropped 7 bases, with 17 bases sitting between them. This CDR3 contains 14 residues. The chain couples TRBV19 to TRBJ1-6; TRBD1 is a possible D gene (5 bases). The sample taken for sequencing was peripheral blood. The clonotype comes from a man older than 75 with acute or convalescent COVID-19. CDR3 residues: CAIGPQGSNSPLHF. The CDR3 DNA is TGTGCCATAGGCCCGCAGGGCTCGAATTCACCCCTCCACTTT.